A selection of T cell receptor beta chains follows, all from one sample in a study of monozygotic twins with inflammatory bowel disease. Using the 5' RACE reads, TCRdb records one entry per CDR3 protein without DNA. This sample carries around 400,000 distinct CDR3 sequences, with about 2.3% going to the ten biggest clones. Source material: blood. Every receptor here comes from a human donor with ulcerative colitis or Crohn's disease, or a healthy co-twin of an affected twin (not recorded which). Both conserved end residues are part of each CDR3. Each record gives: V gene, J gene, CDR3 protein.

TRBV28	TRBJ1-2	CASSPPDRINLGYTF
TRBV16	TRBJ1-1	CASSQSLVVRATEAFF
TRBV29-1	TRBJ1-1	CSGTRQGATEAFF
TRBV20-1	TRBJ2-5	CSARGAVGRAGEIQETQYF
TRBV15	TRBJ2-7	CATSRVQGVYYEQYF
TRBV10-3	TRBJ2-3	CAISETAAGGTDTQYF
TRBV12-3/TRBV12-4	TRBJ2-2	CASSQGADTGELFF
TRBV6-1	TRBJ2-2	CASSPRDSSAGELFF
TRBV24-1	TRBJ2-2	CATSDFGRRGTGELFF
TRBV5-1	TRBJ2-5	CASRKPGQETQYF
TRBV7-2	TRBJ1-4	CASSLAAGSTNEKLFF
TRBV27	TRBJ2-7	CASSLHSAYEQYF
TRBV6-5	TRBJ1-5	CASSYGTGGLGYSNQPQHF
TRBV5-5	TRBJ1-3	CASSKEYRDRVSGNTIYF
TRBV6-1	TRBJ1-2	CASSAGQLNYGYTF
TRBV12-3/TRBV12-4	TRBJ1-2	CASRSGPTNYGYTF
TRBV10-3	TRBJ2-7	CAISEGRGYEQYF
TRBV20-1	TRBJ1-6	CSAWDDSSYNSPLHF
TRBV5-1	TRBJ2-7	CASKSDSPGSYEQYF
TRBV20-1	TRBJ1-4	CSAQRGPANEKLFF
TRBV27	TRBJ1-2	CASSLSPSYGYTF
TRBV18	TRBJ2-1	CASSPLSGESSYNEQFF
TRBV6-2/TRBV6-3	TRBJ2-7	CASSRRESQEQYF
TRBV11-3	TRBJ2-1	CASSSTQGRYNEQFF
TRBV13	TRBJ2-2	CASSLGLPNTGELFF
TRBV2	TRBJ1-1	CASRHKQGLGTEAFF
TRBV20-1	TRBJ2-7	CSARDYDYEQYF
TRBV7-8	TRBJ2-7	CASSLARLPTTYEQYF
TRBV27	TRBJ2-7	CASSPLDRNYEQYF
TRBV20-1	TRBJ2-7	CSALLSGQGYEQYF
TRBV6-6	TRBJ1-1	CASSYYGANTEAFF
TRBV5-1	TRBJ1-2	CASSLELDDGYTF
TRBV10-3	TRBJ1-4	CAIRGQGREKLFF
TRBV6-2/TRBV6-3	TRBJ2-1	CASRRGPTPIYEQFF
TRBV29-1	TRBJ2-7	CSVEEGQPYEQYF
TRBV19	TRBJ1-1	CASSIENTEAFF
TRBV20-1	TRBJ2-1	CSAEDSIGYNEQFF
TRBV6-2/TRBV6-3	TRBJ2-5	CASSSFRNGQGVWETQYF
TRBV2	TRBJ2-7	CAILGTSYEQYF
TRBV5-1	TRBJ2-1	CASSSQGGGINEQFF
TRBV7-9	TRBJ2-6	CASRLINSGANVLTF
TRBV28	TRBJ2-1	CASTLMGANEQFF
TRBV9	TRBJ1-6	CASSGDSSSYNSPLHF
TRBV6-6	TRBJ2-7	CASSLSSSNEQYF
TRBV20-1	TRBJ2-3	CSANTGTSGRTDTQYF
TRBV10-3	TRBJ1-4	CAISETGTGGEKLFF
TRBV28	TRBJ1-1	CASSYRHTEAFF
TRBV5-1	TRBJ2-7	CASSIQGVEYEQYF
TRBV12-3/TRBV12-4	TRBJ1-5	CASSLEPGRLNQPQHF
TRBV27	TRBJ2-7	CASSFSAGTYSYEQYF
TRBV5-1	TRBJ2-7	CASSLRQGKSEQYF
TRBV27	TRBJ2-1	CASRIQGDSYNEQFF
TRBV4-1	TRBJ2-7	CASSQDIGPRDEQYF